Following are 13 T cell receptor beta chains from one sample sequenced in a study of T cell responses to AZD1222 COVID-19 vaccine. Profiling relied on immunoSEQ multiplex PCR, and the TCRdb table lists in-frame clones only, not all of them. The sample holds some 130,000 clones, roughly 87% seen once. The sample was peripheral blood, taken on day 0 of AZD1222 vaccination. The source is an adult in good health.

CDR3 sequence reads: CAWSVLAGGAFTDTQYF. The CDR3 DNA reads as TGTGCCTGGAGTGTACTAGCGGGGGGCGCCTTCACAGATACGCAGTATTTT. The J gene is TRBJ2-3, the V gene TRBV30, with TRBD2 identical over 12 bases. The CDR3 has 17 residues. V was pared by 0 bases and J by 2 bases, with 6 bases of the junction left unmatched. Germline CDR1 GTSNPN, CDR2 SVGIG (reference sequence).

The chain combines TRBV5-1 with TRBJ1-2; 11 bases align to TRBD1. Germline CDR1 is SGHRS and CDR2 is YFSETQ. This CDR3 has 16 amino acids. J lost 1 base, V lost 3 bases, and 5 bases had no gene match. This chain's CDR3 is CASSWGGTGGNYGYTF. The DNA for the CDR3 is TGCGCCAGCAGCTGGGGCGGGACAGGGGGTAACTATGGCTACACCTTC.

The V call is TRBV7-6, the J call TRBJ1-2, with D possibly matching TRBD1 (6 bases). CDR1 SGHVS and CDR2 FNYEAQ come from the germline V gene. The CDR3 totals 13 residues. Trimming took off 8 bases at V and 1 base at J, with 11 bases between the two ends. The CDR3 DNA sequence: TGTGCCAGCTCGACAGGAATTAACTATGGCTACACCTTC. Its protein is CASSTGINYGYTF.

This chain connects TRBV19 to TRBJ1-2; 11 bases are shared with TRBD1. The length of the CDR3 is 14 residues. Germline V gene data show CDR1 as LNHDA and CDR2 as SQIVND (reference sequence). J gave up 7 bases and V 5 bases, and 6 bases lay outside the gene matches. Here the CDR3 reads CASSFGQGAFGYTF. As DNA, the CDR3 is TGTGCCAGTAGTTTCGGACAGGGGGCTTTTGGCTACACCTTC.

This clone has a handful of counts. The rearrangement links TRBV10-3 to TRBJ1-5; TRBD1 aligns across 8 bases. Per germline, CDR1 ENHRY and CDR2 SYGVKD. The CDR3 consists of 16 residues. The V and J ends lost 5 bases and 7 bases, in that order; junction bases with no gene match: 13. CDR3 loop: CAISKDRVNVGQPQHF. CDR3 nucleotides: TGTGCCATCAGTAAGGACAGGGTAAATGTTGGACAGCCCCAGCATTTT.

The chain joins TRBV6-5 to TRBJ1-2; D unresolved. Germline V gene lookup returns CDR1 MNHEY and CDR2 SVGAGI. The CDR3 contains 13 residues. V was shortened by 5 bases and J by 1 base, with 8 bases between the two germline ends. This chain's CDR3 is CASSPTDNYGYTF. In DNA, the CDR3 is TGTGCCAGCAGTCCGACGGATAACTATGGCTACACCTTC.

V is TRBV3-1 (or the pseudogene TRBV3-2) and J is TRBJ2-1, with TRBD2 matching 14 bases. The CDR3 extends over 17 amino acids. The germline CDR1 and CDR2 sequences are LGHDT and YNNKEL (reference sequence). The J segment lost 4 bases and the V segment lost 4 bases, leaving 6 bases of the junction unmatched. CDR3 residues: CASSPGTSGGLYNEQFF. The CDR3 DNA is TGTGCCAGCAGCCCTGGGACTAGCGGGGGATTATACAATGAGCAGTTCTTC.

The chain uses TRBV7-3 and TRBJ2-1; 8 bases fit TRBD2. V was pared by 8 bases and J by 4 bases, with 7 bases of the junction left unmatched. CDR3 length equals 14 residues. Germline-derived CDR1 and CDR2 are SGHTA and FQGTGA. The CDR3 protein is CASADGGDYNEQFF. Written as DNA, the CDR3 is TGTGCCAGCGCAGACGGGGGGGATTACAATGAGCAGTTCTTC.

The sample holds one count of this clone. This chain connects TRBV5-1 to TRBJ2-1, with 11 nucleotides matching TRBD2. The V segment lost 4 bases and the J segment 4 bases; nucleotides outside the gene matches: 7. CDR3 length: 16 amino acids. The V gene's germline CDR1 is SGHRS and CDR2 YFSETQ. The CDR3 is CASSPLTSGVYNEQFF. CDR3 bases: TGCGCCAGCAGCCCCCTGACTAGCGGGGTATACAATGAGCAGTTCTTC.

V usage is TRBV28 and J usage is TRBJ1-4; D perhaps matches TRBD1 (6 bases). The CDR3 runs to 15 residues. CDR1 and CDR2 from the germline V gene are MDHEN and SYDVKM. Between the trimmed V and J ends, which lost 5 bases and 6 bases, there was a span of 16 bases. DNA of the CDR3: TGTGCCAGCAGTCCATACGGACAGATAGATGAAAAACTGTTTTTT. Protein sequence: CASSPYGQIDEKLFF.

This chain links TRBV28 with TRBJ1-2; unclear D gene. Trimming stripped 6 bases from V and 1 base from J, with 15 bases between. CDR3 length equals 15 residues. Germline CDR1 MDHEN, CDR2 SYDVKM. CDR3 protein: CASRNPDGLNYGYTF. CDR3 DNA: TGTGCCAGCAGGAACCCGGACGGTCTTAACTATGGCTACACCTTC.

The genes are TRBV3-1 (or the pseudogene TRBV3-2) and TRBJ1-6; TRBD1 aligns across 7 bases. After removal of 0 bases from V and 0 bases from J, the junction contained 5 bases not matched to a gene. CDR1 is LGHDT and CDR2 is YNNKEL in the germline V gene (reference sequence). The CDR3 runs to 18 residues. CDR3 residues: CASSQESDRSSYNSPLHF. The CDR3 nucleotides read TGTGCCAGCAGCCAAGAATCGGACAGGAGCTCCTATAATTCACCCCTCCACTTT.

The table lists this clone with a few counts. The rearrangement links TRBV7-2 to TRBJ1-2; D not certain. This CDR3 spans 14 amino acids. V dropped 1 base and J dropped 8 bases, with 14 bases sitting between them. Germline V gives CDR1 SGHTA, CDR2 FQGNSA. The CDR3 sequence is CASSLDYGHRGYTF. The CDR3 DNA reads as TGTGCCAGCAGCTTAGACTATGGGCACCGGGGCTACACCTTC.